What follows is one T cell receptor beta chain and its context. Its antigen is as yet unknown. The isolated RNA, all of it, was reverse transcribed, so expressed TCRB transcripts were what got sequenced. The table came from immunoSEQ multiplex PCR; TCRdb's copy has only in-frame clones and leaves some out. The sample yields hundreds of thousands of clones, roughly 16% seen once. These data belong to a study of beta chain features in type 1 diabetes. Study-wide background: No patient-donor differences in age, gender, total cells or subset yield. Examined across all samples were some 99 million sorted cells.

Trimming cost V 5 bases and J 11 bases, with 16 bases left between them. The CDR3 extends over 12 amino acids. CDR1 is SGHRS, CDR2 YFSETQ, per germline. Study findings and constraints: Naive, central memory and Treg TCRB repertoires appeared more alike in patients than in healthy donors.

This chain uses TRBV5-1 with TRBJ1-2; D may be TRBD1 (6 bases). The sequenced sample consisted of naive CD4+ T cells from blood. This clonotype was sampled from a man between 18 and 35 years old in good health. In DNA form, the CDR3 reads TGCGCCAGCAGACTATCAGGGGAACAATACACCTTC. Amino acids: CASRLSGEQYTF.